What follows are 11 T cell receptor beta chains derived from one specimen sequenced in a study of blood T cell repertoires in COVID-19. Profiling relied on immunoSEQ multiplex PCR, and the TCRdb table lists in-frame clones only, not all of them. The profile shows 150,000 or so clones, about 88% of them singletons. The sample consisted of peripheral blood. These receptors were taken from a man younger than 30 with acute or convalescent COVID-19.

The chain employs TRBV15 and TRBJ2-6; 9 bases map to TRBD1. This CDR3 comprises 17 residues. CDR1 and CDR2 (germline): LNHNV, YYDKDF (reference sequence). The trim removed 6 bases at V and 0 bases at J, leaving 6 bases unmatched. This CDR3 is CATRPGQGHSGANVLTF. The DNA for the CDR3 is TGTGCCACCAGGCCGGGACAGGGACACTCTGGGGCCAACGTCCTGACTTTC.

The chain has TRBV6-5 and TRBJ2-7; a possible D gene is TRBD1 (6 bases). CDR3 length: 14 residues. Germline V lookup: CDR1 MNHEY, CDR2 SVGAGI. Trimming removed 9 bases at V and 0 bases at J, with 15 bases between. In nucleotides, the CDR3 is TGTGCCAGTAGGGCCCCACAGGGCTCCTACGAGCAGTACGTC. Encoded protein: CASRAPQGSYEQYV.

The genes are TRBV5-4 and TRBJ1-2; 8 nucleotides match TRBD1. In germline, CDR1 is SGHNT, CDR2 YYREEE (reference sequence). V lost 3 bases, J lost 3 bases, and 10 bases stayed unmatched. CDR3 length: 16 amino acids. The CDR3 DNA sequence: TGTGCCAGCAGCTCACCAAATTACAGGGGGGACTATGGCTACACCTTC. Amino acids: CASSSPNYRGDYGYTF.

The rearrangement joins TRBV24-1 to TRBJ2-5; 8 bases match TRBD2. Germline CDR1 reads KGHDR; CDR2 reads SFDVKD. The CDR3 length is 15 residues. Germline trimming cut 0 bases from V and 2 bases from J; bases unmatched to any gene: 1. The CDR3 DNA follows: TGTGCCACCAGTGATTTGTCTAGCGGGCAAGAGACCCAGTACTTC. Translated, it gives CATSDLSSGQETQYF.

The chain is built from TRBV5-4 and TRBJ2-5; 11 nucleotides align to TRBD1. The CDR3 is 14 amino acids. Germline CDR1 reads SGHNT; CDR2 reads YYREEE (reference sequence). The V and J ends lost 4 bases and 5 bases, in that order; junction bases with no gene match: 4. The CDR3, as DNA: TGTGCCAGCAGCCGGACAGGGGGCCGGGAGACCCAGTACTTC. It encodes CASSRTGGRETQYF.

The chain is built from TRBV7-2 and TRBJ2-7, with TRBD2 matching over 8 bases. Trimming took 1 base from V and 1 from J; bases not matched to a gene: 3. Germline V gives CDR1 SGHTA, CDR2 FQGNSA. There are 15 residues in the CDR3. The DNA for the CDR3 is TGTGCCAGCAGCTTAGAGGCGGGGGGTTCCTACGAGCAGTACGTC. This encodes CASSLEAGGSYEQYV.

The rearrangement links TRBV7-8 to TRBJ2-5, with 8 bases aligning to TRBD2. CDR1 is SGHVS and CDR2 is FQNEAQ in the germline V gene. The ends lost 2 bases at V and 1 base at J; junction bases unmatched: 3. This CDR3 contains 15 residues. Here the CDR3 reads CASSLTAGAQETQYF. The DNA of the CDR3 is TGTGCCAGCAGCTTAACAGCGGGGGCCCAAGAGACCCAGTACTTC.

This chain uses TRBV6-5 with TRBJ1-2; D gene unclear. Per germline, CDR1 MNHEY and CDR2 SVGAGI. The length of the CDR3 is 14 residues. Deletions cut 0 bases from V and 1 base from J, with 6 bases between. For the CDR3, the DNA is TGTGCCAGCAGTTACTCCCAGGATAACTATGGCTACACCTTC. Amino acid sequence: CASSYSQDNYGYTF.

This chain links TRBV5-1 with TRBJ2-7; possibly TRBD1 for D (5 bases). Germline-derived CDR1 and CDR2 are SGHRS and YFSETQ. This CDR3 comprises 14 residues. Trimming took 6 bases from V and 3 from J, leaving 16 bases between them. The CDR3 loop reads CASTLSDTSYEQYF. CDR3 bases: TGCGCCAGCACCCTCTCGGACACGAGCTACGAGCAGTACTTC.

This clone was counted once. The chain carries TRBV6-6 and TRBJ1-2; 8 nucleotides match TRBD1. Trimming took 6 bases from V and 6 from J; bases not matched to a gene: 9. The CDR3 is made up of 14 amino acids. In germline, CDR1 is MNHNY, CDR2 SVGAGI (reference sequence). The CDR3 DNA sequence: TGTGCCAGCAGCAAGGACAGGGTTGGGAATGGCTACACCTTC. This gives the protein CASSKDRVGNGYTF.

The chain uses TRBV3-1 (or the pseudogene TRBV3-2) and TRBJ2-3, with TRBD2 identical over 14 bases. The CDR3 has 15 residues. J lost 3 bases, V lost 4 bases, and 0 bases had no gene match. Germline-derived CDR1 and CDR2 are LGHDT and YNNKEL (reference sequence). CDR3 DNA sequence: TGTGCCAGCAGCCGACTAGCGGGGGGGACAGATACGCAGTATTTT. It is translated as CASSRLAGGTDTQYF.